This entry lists 3 T cell receptor beta chains sequenced from one sample in a study of shared clonotypes between healthy human individuals. Sequencing used immunoSEQ multiplex PCR; TCRdb keeps in-frame clones, though not all of them. Of 450,000 to 600,000 clones in the sample, 65% to 80% are singletons; the top ten hold less than 15%. Sequencing used PBMCs. The receptors derive from a woman between 40 and 55 years old in good health. Some clones in this sample may be carry-over from other donors' samples.

As for this clone: The junction shows a germline mismatch at one end, possibly a read error. Other DNA sequences within the sample encode an identical CDR3. The chain is built from TRBV30 and TRBJ1-1; 7 nucleotides line up with TRBD1. This CDR3 spans 14 amino acids. Per the germline V gene, CDR1 is GTSNPN and CDR2 is SVGIG (reference sequence). The CDR3 reads CAWANRGGRTEAFF. CDR3 DNA sequence: TGCGCCTGGGCTAACAGGGGAGGGAGGACTGAAGCTTTCTTT.

The DNA for the CDR3 is TGTGCCAGCAGCTTAGGCCGGCGGGGATCCTACGAGCAGTACTTC. This translates into CASSLGRRGSYEQYF. The chain uses TRBV7-8 and TRBJ2-7; D might be TRBD2 (6 bases). Germline V CDR1 and CDR2: SGHVS, FQNEAQ. With 1 base removed from V and 1 base from J, the gap between germline ends came to 11 bases. This CDR3 is built from 15 residues.

The genes are TRBV28 and TRBJ2-3; TRBD2 aligns across 9 bases. Trimming took 0 bases from V and 4 from J; bases not matched to a gene: 5. Germline loops: CDR1 MDHEN, CDR2 SYDVKM. The CDR3 extends over 16 amino acids. In DNA form, the CDR3 reads TGTGCCAGCAGTTTATGGGCTAGCGGGATCGCAGATACGCAGTATTTT. This gives the protein CASSLWASGIADTQYF.